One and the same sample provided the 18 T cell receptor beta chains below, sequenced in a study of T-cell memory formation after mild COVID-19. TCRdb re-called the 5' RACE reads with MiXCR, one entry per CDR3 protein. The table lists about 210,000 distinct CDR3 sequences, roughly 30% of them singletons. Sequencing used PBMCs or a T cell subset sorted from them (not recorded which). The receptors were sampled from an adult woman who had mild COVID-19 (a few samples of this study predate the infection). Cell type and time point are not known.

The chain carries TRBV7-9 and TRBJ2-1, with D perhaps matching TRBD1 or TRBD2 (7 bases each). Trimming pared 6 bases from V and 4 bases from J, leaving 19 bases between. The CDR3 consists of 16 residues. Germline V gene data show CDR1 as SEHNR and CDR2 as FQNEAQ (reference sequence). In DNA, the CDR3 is TGTGCCAGCAGGAGTCAGGGGGGGGCAAGTTACAATGAGCAGTTCTTC. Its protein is CASRSQGGASYNEQFF.

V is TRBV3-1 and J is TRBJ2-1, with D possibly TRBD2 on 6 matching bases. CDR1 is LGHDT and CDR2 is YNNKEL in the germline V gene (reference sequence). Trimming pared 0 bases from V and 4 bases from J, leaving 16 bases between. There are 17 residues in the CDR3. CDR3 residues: CASSQDKRAGPYNEQFF. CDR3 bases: TGTGCCAGCAGCCAAGATAAGAGGGCGGGACCTTACAATGAGCAGTTCTTC.

CDR3 residues: CASSGELGNRHQPQHF. CDR3 coding DNA: TGTGCCAGCAGTGGTGAGTTAGGGAACAGGCATCAGCCCCAGCATTTT. The genes are TRBV25-1 and TRBJ1-5; tentative D call: TRBD1 (5 bases). Trimming pared 4 bases from V and 5 bases from J, leaving 18 bases between. This CDR3 is 16 amino acids long. Per the germline V gene, CDR1 is MGHDK and CDR2 is SYGVNS.

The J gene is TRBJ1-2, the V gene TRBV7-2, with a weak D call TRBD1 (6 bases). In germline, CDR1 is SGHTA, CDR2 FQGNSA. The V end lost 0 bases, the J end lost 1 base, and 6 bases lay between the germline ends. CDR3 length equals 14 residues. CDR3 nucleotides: TGTGCCAGCAGCTTAGCGGACAGTAACTATGGCTACACCTTC. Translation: CASSLADSNYGYTF. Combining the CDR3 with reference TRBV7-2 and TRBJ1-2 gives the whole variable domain GAGVSQSPSNKVTEKGKDVELRCDPISGHTALYWYRQSLGQGLEFLIYFQGNSAPDKSGLPSDRFSAERTGGSVSTLTIQRTQQEDSAVYLCASSLADSNYGYTFGSGTRLTVV.

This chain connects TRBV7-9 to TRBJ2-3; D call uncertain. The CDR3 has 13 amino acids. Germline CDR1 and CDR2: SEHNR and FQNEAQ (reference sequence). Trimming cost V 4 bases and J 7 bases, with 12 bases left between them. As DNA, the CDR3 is TGTGCCAGCAGCTCCGGGTCCTGGAATACGCAGTATTTT. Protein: CASSSGSWNTQYF.

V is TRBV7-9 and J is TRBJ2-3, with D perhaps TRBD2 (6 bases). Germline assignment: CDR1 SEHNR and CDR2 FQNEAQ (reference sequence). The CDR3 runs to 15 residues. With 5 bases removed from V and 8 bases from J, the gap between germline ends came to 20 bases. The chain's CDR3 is CASSQPSTGAPTQYF. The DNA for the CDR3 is TGTGCCAGCAGCCAACCTAGCACGGGAGCCCCTACGCAGTATTTT.

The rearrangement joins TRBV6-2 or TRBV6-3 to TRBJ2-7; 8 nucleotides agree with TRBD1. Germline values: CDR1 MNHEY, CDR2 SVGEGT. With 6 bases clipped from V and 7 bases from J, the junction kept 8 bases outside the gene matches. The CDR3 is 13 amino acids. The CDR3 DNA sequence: TGTGCCAGCAGCAAGACAGGGGCGCGAGAGCAGTACTTC. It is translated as CASSKTGAREQYF.

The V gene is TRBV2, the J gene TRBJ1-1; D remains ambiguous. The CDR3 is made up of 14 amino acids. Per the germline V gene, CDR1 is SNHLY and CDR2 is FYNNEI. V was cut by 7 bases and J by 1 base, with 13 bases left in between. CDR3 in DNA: TGTGCCAGCATTCAGACGGACTGGAACACTGAAGCTTTCTTT. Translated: CASIQTDWNTEAFF.

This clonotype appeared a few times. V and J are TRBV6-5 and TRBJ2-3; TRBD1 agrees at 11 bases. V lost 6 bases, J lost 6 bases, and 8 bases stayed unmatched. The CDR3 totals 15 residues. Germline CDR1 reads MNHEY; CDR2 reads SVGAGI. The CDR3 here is CASRYRTGGSDTQYF. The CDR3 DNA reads TGTGCCAGCAGATACCGGACAGGGGGCTCGGATACGCAGTATTTT.

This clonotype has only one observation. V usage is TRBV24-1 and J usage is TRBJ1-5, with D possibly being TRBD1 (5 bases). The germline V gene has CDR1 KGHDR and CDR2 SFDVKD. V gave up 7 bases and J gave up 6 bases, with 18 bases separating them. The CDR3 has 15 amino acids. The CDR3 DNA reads TGTGCCACCAGCAAGGACGGGGGTGTCGGTCAGCCCCAGCATTTT. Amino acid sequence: CATSKDGGVGQPQHF.

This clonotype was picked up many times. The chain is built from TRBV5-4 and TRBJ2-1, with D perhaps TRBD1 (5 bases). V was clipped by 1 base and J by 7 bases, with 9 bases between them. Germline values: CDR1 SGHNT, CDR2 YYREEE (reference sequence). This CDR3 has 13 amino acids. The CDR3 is CASSLTGANEQFF. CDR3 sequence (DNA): TGTGCCAGCAGCTTGACAGGTGCGAATGAGCAGTTCTTC.

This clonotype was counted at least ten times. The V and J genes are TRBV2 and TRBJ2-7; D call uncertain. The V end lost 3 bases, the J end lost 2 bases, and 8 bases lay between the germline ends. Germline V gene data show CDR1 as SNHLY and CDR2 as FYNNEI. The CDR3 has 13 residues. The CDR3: CASSDDRAYEQYF. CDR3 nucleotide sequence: TGTGCCAGCAGTGACGATAGGGCCTACGAGCAGTACTTC.

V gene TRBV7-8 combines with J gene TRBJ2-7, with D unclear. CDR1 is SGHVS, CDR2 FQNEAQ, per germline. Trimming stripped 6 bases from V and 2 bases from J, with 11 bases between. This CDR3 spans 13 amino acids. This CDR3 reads CASRAGLTYEQYF. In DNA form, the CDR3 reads TGTGCCAGCAGGGCCGGGCTCACCTACGAGCAGTACTTC.

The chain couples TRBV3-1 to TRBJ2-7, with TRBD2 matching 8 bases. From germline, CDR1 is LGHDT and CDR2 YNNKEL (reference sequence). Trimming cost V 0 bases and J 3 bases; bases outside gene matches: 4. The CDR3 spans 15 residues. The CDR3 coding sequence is TGTGCCAGCAGCCAAGATCTACTAGCGGACTACGAGCAGTACTTC. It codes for CASSQDLLADYEQYF.

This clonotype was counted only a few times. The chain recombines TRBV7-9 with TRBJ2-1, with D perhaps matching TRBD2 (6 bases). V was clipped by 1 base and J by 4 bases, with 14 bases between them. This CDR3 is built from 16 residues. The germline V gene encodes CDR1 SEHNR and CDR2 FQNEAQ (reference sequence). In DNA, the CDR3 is TGTGCCAGCAGCTTAGGTTCTCGGGACTTATACAATGAGCAGTTCTTC. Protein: CASSLGSRDLYNEQFF.

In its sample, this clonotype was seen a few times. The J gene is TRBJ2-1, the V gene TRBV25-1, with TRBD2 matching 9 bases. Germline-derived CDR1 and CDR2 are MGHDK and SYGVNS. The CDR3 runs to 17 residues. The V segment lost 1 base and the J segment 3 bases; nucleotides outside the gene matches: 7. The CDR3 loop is CASSESKREAHYNEQFF. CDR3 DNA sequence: TGTGCCAGCAGTGAATCAAAGCGGGAGGCCCACTACAATGAGCAGTTCTTC. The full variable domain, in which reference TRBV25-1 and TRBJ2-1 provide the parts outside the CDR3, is EADIYQTPRYLVIGTGKKITLECSQTMGHDKMYWYQQDPGMELHLIHYSYGVNSTEKGDLSSESTVSRIRTEHFPLTLESARPSHTSQYLCASSESKREAHYNEQFFGPGTRLTVL.

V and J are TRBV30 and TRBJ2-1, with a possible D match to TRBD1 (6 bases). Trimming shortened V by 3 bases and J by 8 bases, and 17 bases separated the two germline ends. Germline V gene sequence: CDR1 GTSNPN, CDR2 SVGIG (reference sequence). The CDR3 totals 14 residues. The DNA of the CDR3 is TGTGCCTGGAGCAGGGGCACGGGCCAGGATGAGCAGTTCTTC. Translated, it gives CAWSRGTGQDEQFF.

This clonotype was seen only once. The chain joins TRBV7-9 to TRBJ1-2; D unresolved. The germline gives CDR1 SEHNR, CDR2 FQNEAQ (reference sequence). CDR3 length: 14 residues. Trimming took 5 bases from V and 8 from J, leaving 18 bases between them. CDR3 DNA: TGTGCCAGCAGCACGGAGGAACCACTAAGGGGCTACACCTTC. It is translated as CASSTEEPLRGYTF. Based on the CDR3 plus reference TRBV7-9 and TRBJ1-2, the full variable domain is DTGVSQNPRHKITKRGQNVTFRCDPISEHNRLYWYRQTLGQGPEFLTYFQNEAQLEKSRLLSDRFSAERPKGSFSTLEIQRTEQGDSAMYLCASSTEEPLRGYTFGSGTRLTVV.